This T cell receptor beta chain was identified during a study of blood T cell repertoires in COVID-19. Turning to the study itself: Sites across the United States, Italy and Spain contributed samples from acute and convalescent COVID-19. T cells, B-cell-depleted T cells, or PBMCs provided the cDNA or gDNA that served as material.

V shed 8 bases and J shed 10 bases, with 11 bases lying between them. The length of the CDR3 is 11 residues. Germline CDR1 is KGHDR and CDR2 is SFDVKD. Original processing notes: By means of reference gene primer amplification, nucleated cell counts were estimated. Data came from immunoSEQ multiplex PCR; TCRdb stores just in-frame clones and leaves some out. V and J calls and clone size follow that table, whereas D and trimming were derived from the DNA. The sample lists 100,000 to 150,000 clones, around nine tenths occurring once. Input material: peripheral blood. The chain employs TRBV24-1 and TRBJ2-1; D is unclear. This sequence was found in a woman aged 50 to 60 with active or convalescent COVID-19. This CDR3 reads CATTRGSEQFF. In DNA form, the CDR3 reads TGTGCCACCACTCGAGGAAGCGAGCAGTTCTTC.